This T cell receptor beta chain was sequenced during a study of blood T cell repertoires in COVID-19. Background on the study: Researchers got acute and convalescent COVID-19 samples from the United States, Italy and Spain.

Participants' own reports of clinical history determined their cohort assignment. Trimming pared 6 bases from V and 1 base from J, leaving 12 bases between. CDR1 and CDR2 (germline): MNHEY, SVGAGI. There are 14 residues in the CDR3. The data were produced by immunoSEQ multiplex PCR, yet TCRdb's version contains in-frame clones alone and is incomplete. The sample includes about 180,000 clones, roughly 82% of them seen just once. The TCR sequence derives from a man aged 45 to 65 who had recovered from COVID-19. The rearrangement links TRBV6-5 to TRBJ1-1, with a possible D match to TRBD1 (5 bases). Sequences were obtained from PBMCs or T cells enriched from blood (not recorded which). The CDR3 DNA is TGTGCCAGCAGGTGGGGGGTCGGGAACACTGAAGCTTTCTTT. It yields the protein CASRWGVGNTEAFF.